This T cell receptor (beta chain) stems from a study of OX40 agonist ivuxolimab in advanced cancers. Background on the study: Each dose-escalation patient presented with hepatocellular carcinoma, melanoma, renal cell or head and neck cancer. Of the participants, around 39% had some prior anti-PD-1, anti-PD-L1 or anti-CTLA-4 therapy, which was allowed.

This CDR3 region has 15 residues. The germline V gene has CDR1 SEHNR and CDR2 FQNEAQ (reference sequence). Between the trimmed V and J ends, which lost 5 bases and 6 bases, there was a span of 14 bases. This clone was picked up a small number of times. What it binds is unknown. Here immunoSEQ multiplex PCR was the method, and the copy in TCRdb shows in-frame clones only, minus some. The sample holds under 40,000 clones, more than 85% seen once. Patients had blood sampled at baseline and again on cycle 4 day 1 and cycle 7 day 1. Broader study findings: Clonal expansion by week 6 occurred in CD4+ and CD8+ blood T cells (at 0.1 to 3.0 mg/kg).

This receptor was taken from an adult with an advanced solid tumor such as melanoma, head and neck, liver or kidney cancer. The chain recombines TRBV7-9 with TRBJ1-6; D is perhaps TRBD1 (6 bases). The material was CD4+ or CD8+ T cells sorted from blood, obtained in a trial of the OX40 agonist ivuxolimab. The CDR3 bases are TGTGCCAGCAGCGGCTCCGGGACACTTAATTCACCCCTCCACTTT. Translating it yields CASSGSGTLNSPLHF.